The 18 T cell receptor beta chains in this list originate from one sample, sequenced in a study of control samples from healthy donors and cancer patients (dated by TCRdb to 2019 to 2021). Library construction relied on the immunoSEQ multiplex PCR assay. TCRdb's version of the immuneACCESS table is confined to in-frame rearrangements and falls short of the full clone set. An unresolved V gene accounts for under half of the shortfall where checked; the remainder is of unknown origin. This sample has over 120,000 clones in its table, and just under 95% of those were observed once. The leading ten clones occupy 14% of the sample. Specimen: PBMCs. The receptor source for this set is a man aged 55 to 70 with colorectal cancer.

This sequence joins TRBV27 and TRBJ1-2, with 12 bases that match TRBD1. The CDR3 has 14 residues. Germline V gene data show CDR1 as MNHEY and CDR2 as SMNVEV (reference sequence). V shed 5 bases and J 8 bases; nucleotides not matched to a gene: 6. CDR3 nucleotides: TGTGCCAGCAGTCCGGGGACAGGGGGCGGGGGCTACACCTTC. As protein: CASSPGTGGGGYTF.

This clone was seen a single time. This chain connects TRBV6-5 to TRBJ1-4; D unresolved. This CDR3 comprises 15 residues. Germline assignment: CDR1 MNHEY and CDR2 SVGAGI. The V gene lost 7 bases and the J gene lost 0 bases, with 12 bases spanning the gap. The CDR3 region is CASKESGATNEKLFF. The CDR3 nucleotides read TGTGCCAGCAAGGAGAGCGGTGCAACTAATGAAAAACTGTTTTTT.

The rearrangement joins TRBV19 to TRBJ1-2; no clear D. Trimming took off 4 bases at V and 3 bases at J, with 12 bases between the two ends. The germline V gene has CDR1 LNHDA and CDR2 SQIVND (reference sequence). This CDR3 has 14 amino acids. In DNA form, the CDR3 reads TGTGCCAGTAGTACGAACACAGAATACTATGGCTACACCTTC. Its protein product is CASSTNTEYYGYTF.

The chain joins TRBV18 to TRBJ1-2; D is undetermined. The CDR3 covers 15 residues. The germline V gene encodes CDR1 KGHSH and CDR2 LQKENI. Between the trimmed V and J ends, which lost 3 bases and 4 bases, there was a span of 15 bases. This chain's CDR3 is CASSPNGIVSYGYTF. CDR3 DNA: TGTGCCAGCTCACCTAACGGGATCGTATCCTATGGCTACACCTTC.

The chain links TRBV7-2 to TRBJ1-4, with a tentative D call TRBD1 (5 bases). The CDR3 spans 15 residues. V shed 1 base and J shed 8 bases, with 14 bases lying between them. Germline values: CDR1 SGHTA, CDR2 FQGNSA. The CDR3 loop is CASSLGGRESEKLFF. The CDR3 DNA reads as TGTGCCAGCAGCTTAGGAGGCAGGGAGAGCGAAAAACTGTTTTTT.

The chain links TRBV18 to TRBJ1-1, with 8 bases identical to TRBD1. The CDR3 is 14 residues long. The trim removed 6 bases at V and 5 bases at J, leaving 8 bases unmatched. Germline V gene lookup returns CDR1 KGHSH and CDR2 LQKENI. The CDR3 protein is CASSPQGAGTEAFF. Written as DNA, the CDR3 is TGTGCCAGCTCCCCTCAGGGGGCTGGGACTGAAGCTTTCTTT.

CDR3 residues: CASSPLVDRANYGYTF. DNA for the CDR3: TGTGCCAGCAGCCCCCTTGTGGACAGGGCTAACTATGGCTACACCTTC. The chain carries TRBV11-2 and TRBJ1-2, with 8 bases aligning to TRBD1. V lost 5 bases to trimming and J lost 0 bases; unmatched junction nucleotides: 8. This CDR3 is built from 16 residues. Germline V gives CDR1 SGHAT, CDR2 FQNNGV. Supplemented by reference TRBV11-2 and TRBJ1-2, the full variable domain reads EAGVAQSPRYKIIEKRQSVAFWCNPISGHATLYWYQQILGQGPKLLIQFQNNGVVDDSQLPKDRFSAERLKGVDSTLKIQPAKLEDSAVYLCASSPLVDRANYGYTFGSGTRLTVV.

The rearrangement joins TRBV6-2 or TRBV6-3 to TRBJ2-2; 7 nucleotides line up with TRBD1. CDR1 is MNHEY, CDR2 SVGEGT, per germline. CDR3 length: 14 residues. Trimming took 0 bases from V and 6 from J; bases not matched to a gene: 1. CDR3 sequence: CASSYSTGPGELFF. The CDR3 DNA reads as TGTGCCAGCAGTTACTCGACAGGGCCCGGGGAGCTGTTTTTT.

CDR3 in amino acids: CASSYSGRATHYGYTF. CDR3 DNA: TGTGCCAGCAGTTACTCGGGACGCGCCACCCACTATGGCTACACCTTC. The chain combines TRBV6-5 with TRBJ1-2; a weak D match, TRBD1 (5 bases). The length of the CDR3 is 16 residues. Germline-derived CDR1 and CDR2 are MNHEY and SVGAGI. The ends were cut back, 0 bases at V and 3 bases at J, with 14 bases in the middle.

The chain uses TRBV4-3 and TRBJ1-6; no definite D call. CDR3 length equals 15 residues. Germline V gives CDR1 LGHNA, CDR2 YSLEER. Trimming took off 2 bases at V and 8 bases at J, with 13 bases between the two ends. CDR3 sequence (DNA): TGCGCCAGCAGCCAAAATAGGGAGTGGGATTCACCCCTCCACTTT. Protein: CASSQNREWDSPLHF.

The chain links TRBV19 to TRBJ1-3, with TRBD1 as a possible D gene (6 bases). CDR1 and CDR2 (germline): LNHDA, SQIVND (reference sequence). Trimming took off 5 bases at V and 4 bases at J, with 15 bases between the two ends. The CDR3 is 15 residues long. Here the CDR3 reads CASSFRAGAGNTIYF. Written as DNA, the CDR3 is TGTGCCAGTAGTTTTCGGGCAGGGGCCGGAAACACCATATATTTT.

This chain links TRBV5-1 with TRBJ2-5, with TRBD1 identical over 8 bases. The CDR3 spans 15 residues. The trim removed 3 bases at V and 5 bases at J, leaving 9 bases unmatched. CDR1 is SGHRS, CDR2 YFSETQ, per germline. CDR3 sequence: CASSWNQGAGETQYF. For the CDR3, the DNA is TGCGCCAGCAGCTGGAACCAGGGGGCTGGGGAGACCCAGTACTTC. Combining the CDR3 with reference TRBV5-1 and TRBJ2-5 gives the whole variable domain KAGVTQTPRYLIKTRGQQVTLSCSPISGHRSVSWYQQTPGQGLQFLFEYFSETQRNKGNFPGRFSGRQFSNSRSEMNVSTLELGDSALYLCASSWNQGAGETQYFGPGTRLLVL.

This chain joins TRBV30 and TRBJ2-5, with 10 bases that match TRBD2. The germline CDR1 and CDR2 sequences are GTSNPN and SVGIG (reference sequence). Trimming removed 1 base from V and 8 bases from J; junction bases left unmatched: 4. The CDR3 extends over 13 amino acids. CDR3 amino acids: CAWSGRTSGTQYF. The CDR3 bases are TGTGCCTGGAGTGGGAGGACTAGCGGTACCCAGTACTTC.

The chain recombines TRBV30 with TRBJ2-7, with 7 positions matching TRBD2. Trimming at V came to 3 bases and at J to 7 bases, leaving 9 bases not matched to a gene. Germline V gene sequence: CDR1 GTSNPN, CDR2 SVGIG (reference sequence). This CDR3 spans 13 amino acids. The CDR3 DNA is TGTGCCTGGAGCGAGGGGAGGGGCGGGGAGCAGTACTTC. It translates to CAWSEGRGGEQYF.

This chain joins TRBV19 and TRBJ2-5; 10 positions match TRBD2. V shed 3 bases, J shed 5 bases, and the junction held 3 bases outside the gene matches. CDR1 is LNHDA and CDR2 is SQIVND in the germline V gene (reference sequence). The CDR3 runs 14 residues. The CDR3 DNA reads as TGTGCCAGTAGTATCAGCGGGGGGGATGAGACCCAGTACTTC. Translating gives CASSISGGDETQYF.

This clone is a singleton in its sample. This chain joins TRBV6-5 and TRBJ2-3; 8 bases fit TRBD1. J lost 1 base, V lost 5 bases, and 5 bases had no gene match. The CDR3 covers 15 residues. The germline CDR1 and CDR2 sequences are MNHEY and SVGAGI. CDR3 sequence reads: CASSHGQGGTDTQYF. For the CDR3, the DNA is TGTGCCAGCAGTCACGGACAGGGAGGCACAGATACGCAGTATTTT.

This CDR3 is CASRSDGDNQPQHF. Written as DNA, the CDR3 is TGTGCCAGCAGGTCGGACGGGGACAATCAGCCCCAGCATTTT. The V call is TRBV2, the J call TRBJ1-5, with D uncertain. Between the trimmed V and J ends, which lost 6 bases and 3 bases, there was a span of 12 bases. This CDR3 comprises 14 residues. Germline CDR1 is SNHLY and CDR2 is FYNNEI.

On this clone itself: A read error may produce the germline difference seen at one junction end. The rearrangement links TRBV18 to TRBJ1-4; 9 bases are a match to TRBD1. CDR3 size: 19 residues. The germline gives CDR1 KGHSH, CDR2 LQKENI. CDR3 region: CASSPRSPRGTGTTEKLFF. As DNA, the CDR3 is TGTGCCAGCTCACCGAGGTCTCCCCGGGGGACAGGGACTACTGAAAAACTGTTTTTT.